This T cell receptor beta chain was sequenced during a study of shared clonotypes between healthy human individuals. The CDR3 runs to 12 residues. The V segment lost 8 bases and the J segment 15 bases; nucleotides outside the gene matches: 7. Germline CDR1 reads MNHEY; CDR2 reads SMNVEV (reference sequence). Assay: immunoSEQ multiplex PCR; the TCRdb copy retains only in-frame clones and omits some. The sample yields roughly 2,000,000 clones, roughly 93% seen once. Study-level results: Rarefaction curves obtained for sorted subsets showed sequencing incomplete despite large depth.

With regard to this clone: Antigen unknown.

Terminally differentiated effector memory CD45RA+ cells were excluded from the naive CD8 cells, which were CD45RO-negative and positively selected for CCR7. The clonotype originates from a man younger than 35 in good health. Some clones in this sample may be carry-over from other donors' samples. Sequenced: naive CD8+ T cells from PBMCs. The chain has TRBV27 and TRBJ2-1; 13 bases line up with TRBD2. This CDR3 is CASGGLAGFTFF. The CDR3 DNA is TGTGCCAGCGGGGGACTAGCGGGATTTACGTTCTTC.